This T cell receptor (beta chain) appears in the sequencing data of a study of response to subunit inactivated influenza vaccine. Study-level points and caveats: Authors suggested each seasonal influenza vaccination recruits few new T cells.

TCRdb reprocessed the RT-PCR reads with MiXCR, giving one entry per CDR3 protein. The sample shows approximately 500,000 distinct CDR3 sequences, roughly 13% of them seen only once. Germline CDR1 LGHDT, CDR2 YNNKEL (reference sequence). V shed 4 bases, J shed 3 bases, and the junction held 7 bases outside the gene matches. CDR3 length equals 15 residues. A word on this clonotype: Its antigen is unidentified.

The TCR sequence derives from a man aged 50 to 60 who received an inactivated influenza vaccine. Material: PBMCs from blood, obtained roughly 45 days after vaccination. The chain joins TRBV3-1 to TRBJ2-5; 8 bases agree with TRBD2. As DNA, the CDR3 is TGTGCCAGCAGCCCCTACCTGACTAGCGAAGAGACCCAGTACTTC. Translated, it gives CASSPYLTSEETQYF.